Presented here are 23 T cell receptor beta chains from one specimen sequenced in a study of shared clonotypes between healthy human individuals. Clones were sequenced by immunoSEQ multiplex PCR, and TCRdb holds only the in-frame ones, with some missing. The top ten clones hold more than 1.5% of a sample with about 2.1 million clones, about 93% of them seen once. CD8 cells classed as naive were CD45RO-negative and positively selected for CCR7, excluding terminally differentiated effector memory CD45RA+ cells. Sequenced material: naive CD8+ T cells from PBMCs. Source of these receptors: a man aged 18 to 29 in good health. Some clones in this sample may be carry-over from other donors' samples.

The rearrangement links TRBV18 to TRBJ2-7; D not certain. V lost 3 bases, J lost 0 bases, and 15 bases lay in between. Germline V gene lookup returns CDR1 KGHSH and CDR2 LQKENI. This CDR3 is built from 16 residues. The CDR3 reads CASSPSLVEDSYEQYF. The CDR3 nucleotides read TGTGCCAGCTCACCTAGCTTGGTAGAGGACTCCTACGAGCAGTACTTC.

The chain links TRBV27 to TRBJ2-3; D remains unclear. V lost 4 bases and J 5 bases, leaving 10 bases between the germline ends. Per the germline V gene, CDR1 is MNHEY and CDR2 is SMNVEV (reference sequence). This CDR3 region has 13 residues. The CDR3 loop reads CASSYNRVDTQYF. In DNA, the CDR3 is TGTGCCAGCAGTTACAACCGGGTAGATACGCAGTATTTT.

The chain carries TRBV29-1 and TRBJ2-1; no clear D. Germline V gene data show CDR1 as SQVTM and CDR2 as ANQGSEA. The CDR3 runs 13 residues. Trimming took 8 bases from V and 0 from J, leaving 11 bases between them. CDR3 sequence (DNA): TGCAGCCTCCGAGTCCACTCCTACAATGAGCAGTTCTTC. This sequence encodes CSLRVHSYNEQFF.

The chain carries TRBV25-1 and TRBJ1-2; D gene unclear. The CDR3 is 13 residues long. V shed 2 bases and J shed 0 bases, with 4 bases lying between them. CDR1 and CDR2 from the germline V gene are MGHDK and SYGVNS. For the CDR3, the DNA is TGTGCCAGCAGTGAAAGTTCTAACTATGGCTACACCTTC. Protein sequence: CASSESSNYGYTF.

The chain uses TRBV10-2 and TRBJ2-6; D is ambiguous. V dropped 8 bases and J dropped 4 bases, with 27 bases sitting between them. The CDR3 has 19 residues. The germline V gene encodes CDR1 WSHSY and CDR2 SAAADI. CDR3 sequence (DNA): TGCGCCAGCCTGGGGTATCGGACGGATTCCCTCTGGGGGGCCAACGTCCTGACTTTC. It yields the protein CASLGYRTDSLWGANVLTF.

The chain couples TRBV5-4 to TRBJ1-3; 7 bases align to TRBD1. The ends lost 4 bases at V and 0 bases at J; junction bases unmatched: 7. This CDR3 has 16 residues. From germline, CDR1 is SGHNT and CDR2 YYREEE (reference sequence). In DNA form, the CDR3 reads TGTGCCAGCAGCCAACACCGGGACAGCTCTGGAAACACCATATATTTT. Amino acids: CASSQHRDSSGNTIYF.

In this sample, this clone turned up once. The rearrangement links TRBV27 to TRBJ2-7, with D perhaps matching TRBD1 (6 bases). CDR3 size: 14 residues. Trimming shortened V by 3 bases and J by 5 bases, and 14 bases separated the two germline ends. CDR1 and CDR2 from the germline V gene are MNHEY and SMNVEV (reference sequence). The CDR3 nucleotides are TGTGCCAGCAGTTTGGGGGCAGGGCACAACGAGCAGTACTTC. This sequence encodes CASSLGAGHNEQYF.

The CDR3 loop reads CASCYRGRETQYF. CDR3 nucleotide sequence: TGTGCCAGCTGCTACCGGGGCCGAGAGACCCAGTACTTC. The V call is TRBV28, the J call TRBJ2-5; perhaps D is TRBD1 or TRBD2 (5 bases each). The CDR3 extends over 13 amino acids. With 8 bases removed from V and 4 bases from J, the gap between germline ends came to 14 bases. Looked up from germline, CDR1 is MDHEN and CDR2 is SYDVKM.

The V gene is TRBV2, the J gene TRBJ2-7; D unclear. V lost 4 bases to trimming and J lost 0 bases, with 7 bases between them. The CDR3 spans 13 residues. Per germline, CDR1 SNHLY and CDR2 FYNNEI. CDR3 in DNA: TGTGCCAGCAGTGGGGCATCCTCCTACGAGCAGTACTTC. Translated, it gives CASSGASSYEQYF.

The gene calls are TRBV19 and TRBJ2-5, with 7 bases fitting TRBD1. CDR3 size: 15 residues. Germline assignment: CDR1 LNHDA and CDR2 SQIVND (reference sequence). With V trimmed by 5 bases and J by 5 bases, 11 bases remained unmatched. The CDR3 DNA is TGTGCCAGTAGTTTGTACAGGGGCTTGAGGGAGACCCAGTACTTC. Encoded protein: CASSLYRGLRETQYF.

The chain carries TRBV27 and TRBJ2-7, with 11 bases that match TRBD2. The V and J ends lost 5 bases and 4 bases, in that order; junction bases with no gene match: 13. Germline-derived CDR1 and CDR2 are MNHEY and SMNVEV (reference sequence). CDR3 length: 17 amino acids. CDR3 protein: CASSLAGGSGRVYEQYF. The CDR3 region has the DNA TGTGCCAGCAGTCTCGCCGGGGGTAGCGGGAGGGTATACGAGCAGTACTTC.

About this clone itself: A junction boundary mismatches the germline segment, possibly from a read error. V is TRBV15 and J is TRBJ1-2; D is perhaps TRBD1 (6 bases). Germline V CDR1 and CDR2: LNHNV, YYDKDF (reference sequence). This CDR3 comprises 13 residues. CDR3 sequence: CATSRDRMGGYTF. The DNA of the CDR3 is TGTGCCACCAGCCGAGACAGGATGGGGGGCTACACCTTC.

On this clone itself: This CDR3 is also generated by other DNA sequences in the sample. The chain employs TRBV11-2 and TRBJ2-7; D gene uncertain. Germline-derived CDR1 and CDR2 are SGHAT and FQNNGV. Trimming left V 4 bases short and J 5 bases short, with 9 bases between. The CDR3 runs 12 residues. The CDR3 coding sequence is TGTGCCAGCAGCTCCCAAGGCAACGAGCAGTACTTC. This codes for CASSSQGNEQYF.

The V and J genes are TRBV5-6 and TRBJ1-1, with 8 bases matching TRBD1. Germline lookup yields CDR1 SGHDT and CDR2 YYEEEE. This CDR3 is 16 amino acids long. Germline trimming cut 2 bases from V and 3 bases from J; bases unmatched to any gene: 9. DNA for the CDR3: TGTGCCAGCAGCTTATATCAGGGGGCGCCGGACACTGAAGCTTTCTTT. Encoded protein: CASSLYQGAPDTEAFF.

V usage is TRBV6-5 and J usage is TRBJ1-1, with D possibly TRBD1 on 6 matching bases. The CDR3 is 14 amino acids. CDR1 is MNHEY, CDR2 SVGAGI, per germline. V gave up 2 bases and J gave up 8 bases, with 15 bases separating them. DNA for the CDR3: TGTGCCAGCAGTTACCGGAGACAGGTCCCCGAAGCTTTCTTT. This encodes CASSYRRQVPEAFF.

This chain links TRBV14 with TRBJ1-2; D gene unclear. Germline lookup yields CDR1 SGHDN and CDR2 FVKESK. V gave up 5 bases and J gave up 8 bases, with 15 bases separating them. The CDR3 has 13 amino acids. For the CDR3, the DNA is TGTGCCAGCAGCGAATATGGTCCGGTGGGCTACACCTTC. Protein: CASSEYGPVGYTF. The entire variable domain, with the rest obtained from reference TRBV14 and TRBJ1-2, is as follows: EAGVTQFPSHSVIEKGQTVTLRCDPISGHDNLYWYRRVMGKEIKFLLHFVKESKQDESGMPNNRFLAERTGGTYSTLKVQPAELEDSGVYFCASSEYGPVGYTFGSGTRLTVV.

This chain's CDR3 is CASSSSGHLEAFF. For the CDR3, the DNA is TGCGCCAGCAGCTCATCGGGACACCTTGAAGCTTTCTTT. This chain connects TRBV5-1 to TRBJ1-1; a weak D match, TRBD1 (6 bases). V gave up 3 bases and J gave up 7 bases, with 13 bases separating them. CDR3 length: 13 residues. Germline V gene lookup returns CDR1 SGHRS and CDR2 YFSETQ.

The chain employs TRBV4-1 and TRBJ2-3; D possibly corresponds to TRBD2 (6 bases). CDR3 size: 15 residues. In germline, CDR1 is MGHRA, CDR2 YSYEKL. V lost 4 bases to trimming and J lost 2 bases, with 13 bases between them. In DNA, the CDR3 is TGCGCCAGCAGCCTAATAGCGGAGCTCACAGATACGCAGTATTTT. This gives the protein CASSLIAELTDTQYF.

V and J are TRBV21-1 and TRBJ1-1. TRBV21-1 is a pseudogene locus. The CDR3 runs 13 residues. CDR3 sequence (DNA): TGTGCCAGCAGCAAATGGTACGGCTATGAAGCTTTCTTT. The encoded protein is CASSKWYGYEAFF.

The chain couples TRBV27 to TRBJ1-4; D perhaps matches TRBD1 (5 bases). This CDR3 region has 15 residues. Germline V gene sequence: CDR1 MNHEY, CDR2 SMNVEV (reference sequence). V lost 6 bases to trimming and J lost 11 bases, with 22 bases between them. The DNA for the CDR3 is TGTGCCAGCAGGGACGTACCGGGACTGGGGGAGAAACTGTTTTTT. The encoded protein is CASRDVPGLGEKLFF.

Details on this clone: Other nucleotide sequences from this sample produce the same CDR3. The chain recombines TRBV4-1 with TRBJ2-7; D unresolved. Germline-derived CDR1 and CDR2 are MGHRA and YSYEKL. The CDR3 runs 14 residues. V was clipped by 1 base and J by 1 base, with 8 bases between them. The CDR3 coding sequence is TGCGCCAGCAGCCAAGTGTCCTCTTCCTACGAGCAGTACTTC. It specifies CASSQVSSSYEQYF.

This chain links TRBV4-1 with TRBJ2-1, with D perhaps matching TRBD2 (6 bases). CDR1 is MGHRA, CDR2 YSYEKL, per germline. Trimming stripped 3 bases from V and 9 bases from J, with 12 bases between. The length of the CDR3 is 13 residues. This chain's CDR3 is CASSQGLPGEQFF. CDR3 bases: TGCGCCAGCAGCCAGGGACTGCCGGGTGAGCAGTTCTTC.

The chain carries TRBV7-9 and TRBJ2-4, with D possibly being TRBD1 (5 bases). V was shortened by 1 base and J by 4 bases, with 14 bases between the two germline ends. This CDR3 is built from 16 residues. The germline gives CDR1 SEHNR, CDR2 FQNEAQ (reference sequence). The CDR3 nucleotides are TGTGCCAGCAGCTTAGGCACAGGTATTAGTAAAAACATTCAGTACTTC. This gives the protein CASSLGTGISKNIQYF.